These 25 T cell receptor beta chains were sequenced from one sample in a study of OX40 agonist ivuxolimab in advanced cancers. Clones were read by immunoSEQ multiplex PCR, and TCRdb kept only the in-frame ones, dropping some. The table includes roughly 20,000 clones, approximately 82% detected once. The material sequenced was CD4+ or CD8+ T cells sorted from blood, taken in a trial of the OX40 agonist ivuxolimab. These receptors were taken from an adult with an advanced solid tumor such as melanoma, head and neck, liver or kidney cancer.

J is TRBJ1-5 and V is TRBV10-3; 7 nucleotides align to TRBD1. The CDR3 is 15 residues long. J lost 3 bases, V lost 0 bases, and 2 bases had no gene match. In germline, CDR1 is ENHRY, CDR2 SYGVKD. CDR3 in amino acids: CAISESTGNNQPQHF. The CDR3 coding sequence is TGTGCCATCAGTGAGTCGACAGGGAACAATCAGCCCCAGCATTTT.

This clone is a singleton in its sample. The J gene is TRBJ2-7, the V gene TRBV18; 11 bases map to TRBD2. Looked up from germline, CDR1 is KGHSH and CDR2 is LQKENI. This CDR3 has 14 amino acids. V trimming: 3 bases; J trimming: 4 bases; junction bases outside the gene matches: 2. CDR3 sequence: CASSPTSGTYEQYF. In nucleotides, the CDR3 is TGTGCCAGCTCACCGACTAGCGGGACATACGAGCAGTACTTC.

This clone showed up just once. The gene calls are TRBV10-3 and TRBJ2-1; 14 bases map to TRBD2. V was pared by 3 bases and J by 8 bases, with 12 bases of the junction left unmatched. The CDR3 sequence is 18 residues long. Germline V lookup: CDR1 ENHRY, CDR2 SYGVKD. CDR3 DNA sequence: TGTGCCATCAGTGACCCGGGACTAGCGGGAGTCGGTGGCTATGAGCAGTTCTTC. Translated, it gives CAISDPGLAGVGGYEQFF.

J is TRBJ2-3 and V is TRBV7-3, with a tentative D call TRBD2 (6 bases). Trimming removed 2 bases at V and 4 bases at J, with 16 bases between. The CDR3 has 16 amino acids. The germline V gene has CDR1 SGHTA and CDR2 FQGTGA. CDR3 sequence: CASSLYGGGAADTQYF. In DNA form, the CDR3 reads TGTGCCAGCAGCTTATACGGGGGTGGGGCAGCAGATACGCAGTATTTT.

The count of this clone is one. The chain uses TRBV9 and TRBJ1-2; a possible D gene is TRBD1 (6 bases). V lost 0 bases and J 6 bases, leaving 12 bases between the germline ends. There are 14 residues in the CDR3. From germline, CDR1 is SGDLS and CDR2 YYNGEE. The CDR3 reads CASSVGGALDGYTF. The DNA of the CDR3 is TGTGCCAGCAGCGTAGGGGGGGCACTAGATGGCTACACCTTC.

V is TRBV10-3 and J is TRBJ2-7; 9 bases are a match to TRBD1. Germline lookup yields CDR1 ENHRY and CDR2 SYGVKD. This CDR3 spans 14 amino acids. J lost 7 bases, V lost 6 bases, and 10 bases had no gene match. CDR3 region: CAISSRDREIEQYF. CDR3 sequence (DNA): TGTGCCATCAGCTCCCGGGACAGGGAAATAGAGCAGTACTTC.

This clone is medium-sized (0.01 to 0.1%) in the sample. The chain uses TRBV5-1 and TRBJ1-1; possible D gene TRBD1, 6 bases. The germline V gene encodes CDR1 SGHRS and CDR2 YFSETQ. The CDR3 length is 15 residues. Deletions cut 1 base from V and 1 base from J, with 11 bases between. CDR3 nucleotides: TGCGCCAGCAGCTTGTCGGAGGGGGAGAACACTGAAGCTTTCTTT. It translates to CASSLSEGENTEAFF.

V usage is TRBV28 and J usage is TRBJ1-6; D is perhaps TRBD1 (6 bases). The CDR3 is 14 amino acids. The germline V gene encodes CDR1 MDHEN and CDR2 SYDVKM. V lost 3 bases, J lost 6 bases, and 9 bases lay in between. CDR3 in DNA: TGTGCCAGCAGTTTTGCGGACAGTAATTCACCCCTCCACTTT. It is translated as CASSFADSNSPLHF.

V and J are TRBV19 and TRBJ1-4; D is unclear. The V gene's germline CDR1 is LNHDA and CDR2 SQIVND (reference sequence). The germline V and J ends were trimmed by 3 bases and 6 bases, with 14 bases remaining between them. The CDR3 has 15 amino acids. CDR3 in DNA: TGTGCCAGTAGTATGGAAGGTTACACCCATGAAAAACTGTTTTTT. It specifies CASSMEGYTHEKLFF.

This chain links TRBV4-1 with TRBJ2-3, with 8 bases lining up with TRBD2. The CDR3 length is 16 residues. The germline gives CDR1 MGHRA, CDR2 YSYEKL. Germline trimming cut 1 base from V and 0 bases from J; bases unmatched to any gene: 3. This chain's CDR3 is CASSQGTGGSTDTQYF. The CDR3 nucleotides read TGCGCCAGCAGCCAAGGGACGGGAGGGAGCACAGATACGCAGTATTTT.

This chain connects TRBV6-5 to TRBJ2-7; 7 positions match TRBD2. Germline V CDR1 and CDR2: MNHEY, SVGAGI. The CDR3 totals 13 residues. V was pared by 2 bases and J by 4 bases, with 2 bases of the junction left unmatched. The CDR3 sequence is CASSYVAGYEQYF. CDR3 in DNA: TGTGCCAGCAGTTACGTAGCGGGTTACGAGCAGTACTTC.

Here the CDR3 DNA reads TGTGCCAGCAGCTTAGTTACAGGGGGGGCAGATACGCAGTATTTT. The encoded protein is CASSLVTGGADTQYF. V and J are TRBV7-9 and TRBJ2-3, with D possibly TRBD1 on 8 matching bases. CDR3 length: 15 amino acids. The V gene lost 1 base and the J gene lost 4 bases, with 12 bases spanning the gap. Germline CDR1 SEHNR, CDR2 FQNEAQ (reference sequence).

The chain links TRBV7-2 to TRBJ2-7, with 8 bases fitting TRBD1. The CDR3 has 14 residues. The V gene end was trimmed by 4 bases and the J gene end by 1 base; junction bases not matched to a gene: 3. Germline loops: CDR1 SGHTA, CDR2 FQGNSA. The CDR3 nucleotides are TGTGCCAGCAGCTACGGACAGGGTTCCTACGAGCAGTACTTC. This gives the protein CASSYGQGSYEQYF.

V and J are TRBV6-4 and TRBJ2-3; D is possibly TRBD2 (5 bases). V was clipped by 3 bases and J by 4 bases, with 17 bases between them. Germline assignment: CDR1 MRHNA and CDR2 SNTAGT. CDR3 size: 16 residues. The CDR3 loop reads CASSEGSADGADTQYF. As DNA, the CDR3 is TGTGCCAGCAGTGAAGGTAGCGCTGATGGTGCAGATACGCAGTATTTT.

This rearrangement joins TRBV15 to TRBJ2-6; D remains ambiguous. Germline V gene sequence: CDR1 LNHNV, CDR2 YYDKDF (reference sequence). This CDR3 has 17 amino acids. V lost 6 bases, J lost 0 bases, and 15 bases lay in between. CDR3 sequence: CATSLAASSSGANVLTF. For the CDR3, the DNA is TGTGCCACCAGTCTGGCGGCATCCAGCTCTGGGGCCAACGTCCTGACTTTC.

This chain connects TRBV7-9 to TRBJ2-2, with D possibly matching TRBD1 (5 bases). Germline CDR1 SEHNR, CDR2 FQNEAQ (reference sequence). Trimming removed 5 bases from V and 0 bases from J, with 10 bases in between. There are 15 residues in the CDR3. CDR3 coding DNA: TGTGCCAGCAGCCCCAGGGTTTCGAACACCGGGGAGCTGTTTTTT. Translating gives CASSPRVSNTGELFF.

This chain links TRBV11-2 with TRBJ2-3; no firm D call. The V gene's germline CDR1 is SGHAT and CDR2 FQNNGV. CDR3 length equals 13 residues. V lost 11 bases to trimming and J lost 2 bases, with 14 bases between them. CDR3 nucleotide sequence: TGTGCCTCCCAAAGGGCCTACACAGATACGCAGTATTTT. This sequence encodes CASQRAYTDTQYF. The full variable domain, rest sourced from reference TRBV11-2 and TRBJ2-3, is EAGVAQSPRYKIIEKRQSVAFWCNPISGHATLYWYQQILGQGPKLLIQFQNNGVVDDSQLPKDRFSAERLKGVDSTLKIQPAKLEDSAVYLCASQRAYTDTQYFGPGTRLTVL.

The V and J genes are TRBV18 and TRBJ2-1, with D tentatively TRBD1 (6 bases). Trimming shortened V by 4 bases and J by 0 bases, and 13 bases separated the two germline ends. The CDR3 totals 16 residues. Germline V lookup: CDR1 KGHSH, CDR2 LQKENI. This CDR3 reads CASSRGGGYSYNEQFF. The CDR3 DNA follows: TGTGCCAGCTCACGTGGTGGGGGCTACTCCTACAATGAGCAGTTCTTC.

The chain links TRBV4-1 to TRBJ2-7; D is undetermined. From germline, CDR1 is MGHRA and CDR2 YSYEKL. V gave up 4 bases and J gave up 3 bases, with 10 bases separating them. CDR3 length equals 13 residues. The CDR3: CASSRILGYEQYF. The CDR3 DNA follows: TGCGCCAGCAGCCGTATACTTGGCTACGAGCAGTACTTC.

CDR3 in DNA: TGTGCCAGCAGTCTTATCGGACGGTGGAGCGAGCAGTACTTC. This sequence encodes CASSLIGRWSEQYF. The J gene is TRBJ2-7, the V gene TRBV27; D is ambiguous. CDR3 length equals 14 residues. Trimming left V 5 bases short and J 6 bases short, with 17 bases between. Germline lookup yields CDR1 MNHEY and CDR2 SMNVEV (reference sequence).

V and J are TRBV6-5 and TRBJ2-2, with D perhaps TRBD1 (5 bases). The CDR3 consists of 14 residues. Trimming removed 7 bases at V and 5 bases at J, with 14 bases between. From germline, CDR1 is MNHEY and CDR2 SVGAGI. The CDR3 protein is CASNSQGWTGELFF. Here the CDR3 DNA reads TGTGCCAGCAATTCCCAGGGTTGGACCGGGGAGCTGTTTTTT.

This rearrangement joins TRBV27 to TRBJ2-7, with D perhaps TRBD2 (6 bases). Germline V CDR1 and CDR2: MNHEY, SMNVEV (reference sequence). Trimming pared 2 bases from V and 7 bases from J, leaving 15 bases between. The CDR3 has 14 residues. The CDR3 loop reads CASSLNGRGREQYF. CDR3 sequence (DNA): TGTGCCAGCAGTTTAAACGGGAGAGGAAGGGAGCAGTACTTC.

This clone was counted a single time. The chain combines TRBV5-6 with TRBJ2-1; the D gene could be TRBD1 or TRBD2 (5 bases each). CDR1 and CDR2 (germline): SGHDT, YYEEEE. Deletions cut 2 bases from V and 6 bases from J, with 15 bases between. The CDR3 runs to 15 residues. In nucleotides, the CDR3 is TGTGCCAGCAGCTTCCTCAGGGACCGGGTCAATGAGCAGTTCTTC. This translates into CASSFLRDRVNEQFF.

This clone showed up just a few times. This chain links TRBV30 with TRBJ2-7, with TRBD2 matching over 8 bases. Unmatched junction bases numbered 6, after V lost 0 bases and J lost 2 bases. The germline CDR1 and CDR2 sequences are GTSNPN and SVGIG (reference sequence). CDR3 length: 15 amino acids. As DNA, the CDR3 is TGTGCCTGGAGTGTAAGGTTAGCGGGACCCTACGAGCAGTACTTC. This encodes CAWSVRLAGPYEQYF. The whole variable domain, remainder taken from reference TRBV30 and TRBJ2-7, is SQTIHQWPATLVQPVGSPLSLECTVEGTSNPNLYWYRQAAGRGLQLLFYSVGIGQISSEVPQNLSASRPQDRQFILSSKKLLLSDSGFYLCAWSVRLAGPYEQYFGPGTRLTVT.

This chain links TRBV6-1 with TRBJ2-3, with TRBD2 matching 16 bases. The CDR3 length is 18 residues. V lost 1 base to trimming and J lost 0 bases; unmatched junction nucleotides: 1. Germline CDR1 MNHNS, CDR2 SASEGT. In DNA, the CDR3 is TGTGCCAGCAGTGAAGGGGGACTAGCGGGAGGGAGCACAGATACGCAGTATTTT. Encoded protein: CASSEGGLAGGSTDTQYF.